This is a list of T cell receptor beta chains from one sample in a study of blood T cell repertoires in COVID-19. Profiled with immunoSEQ multiplex PCR; TCRdb holds only in-frame clones, not every one. The sample gives 300,000 or so clones, roughly 88% of which show up once; about 1.6% is in the top ten. Input material: peripheral blood. These receptor sequences come from a woman aged 50 to 65 with acute or convalescent COVID-19. Both conserved end residues are part of each CDR3. The D gene is left open where the match is weak. A row's size may be missing; if present it is once, few, many or a size class.

d_call j_call v_call clone_size cdr3_nt cdr3_aa
TRBD1 TRBJ2-2 TRBV29-1 . TGCAGCGTTGGAGGGGACAGGGCCACCGGGGAGCTGTTTTTT CSVGGDRATGELFF
. TRBJ2-7 TRBV27 . TGTGCCAGCAGTCAAGACAGAGCGCCCTACGAGCAGTACTTC CASSQDRAPYEQYF
. TRBJ2-4 TRBV15 . TGTGCCACCCGTCCTGAAACCGTCCTAGAACTAGCCAAAAACATTCAGTACTTC CATRPETVLELAKNIQYF
. TRBJ1-1 TRBV6-1 . TGTGCCAGCAGTGTCGCGAGGGCGCGGATGAACACTGAAGCTTTCTTT CASSVARARMNTEAFF
. TRBJ2-2 TRBV21-1 . TGTGCCAGCAGCAAACTCGGACCACCTTTAGCGGGAAACACCGGGGAGCTGTTTTTT CASSKLGPPLAGNTGELFF
. TRBJ2-3 TRBV7-2 . TGTGCCAGCAGCTTATCAGTCACAGATACGCAGTATTTT CASSLSVTDTQYF
TRBD1 TRBJ2-7 TRBV7-8 . TGTGCCAGCAGCTTACTCCGGGACAGGGAGTTCTACGAGCAGTACTTC CASSLLRDREFYEQYF
. TRBJ1-1 TRBV27 . TGTGCCAGCAGTTTCGCGGGGGCTTACACTGAAGCTTTCTTT CASSFAGAYTEAFF
TRBD1 TRBJ1-2 TRBV27 . TGTGCCAGCAGTTTTCGGACAGGGACTAACTATGGCTACACCTTC CASSFRTGTNYGYTF
. TRBJ1-6 TRBV5-4 . TGTGCCAGCAGCTTTGTGCGGGGGATTACGGATTCACCCCTCCACTTT CASSFVRGITDSPLHF
. TRBJ1-2 TRBV28 . TGTGCCAGCAGTTTATGGTTGACACGTCCTAACTATGGCTACACCTTC CASSLWLTRPNYGYTF
. TRBJ2-1 TRBV2 few TGTGCCAGCATCAGAGCCGTCGAGGGCTACAATGAGCAGTTCTTC CASIRAVEGYNEQFF